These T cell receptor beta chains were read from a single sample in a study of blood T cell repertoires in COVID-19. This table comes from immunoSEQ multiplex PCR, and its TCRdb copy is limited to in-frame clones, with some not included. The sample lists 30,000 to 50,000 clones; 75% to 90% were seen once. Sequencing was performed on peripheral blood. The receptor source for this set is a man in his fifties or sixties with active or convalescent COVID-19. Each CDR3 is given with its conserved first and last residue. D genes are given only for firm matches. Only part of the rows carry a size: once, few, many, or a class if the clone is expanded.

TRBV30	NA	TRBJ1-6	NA	TGTGCCTGGAATTGGCAGGGAGGATCACCCCTCCACTTT	CAWNWQGGSPLHF
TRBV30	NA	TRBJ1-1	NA	TGTGCCCGTTCACAGGGACGGGACGGGGAAGCTTTCTTT	CARSQGRDGEAFF
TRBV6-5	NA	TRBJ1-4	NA	TGTGCCAGCATGGTGGGGGGGAGAACTAATGAAAAACTGTTTTTT	CASMVGGRTNEKLFF
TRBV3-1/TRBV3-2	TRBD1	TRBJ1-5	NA	TGTGCCAGCAGCCAAGAGGGTTTGGGACAGGGAAATCAGCCCCAGCATTTT	CASSQEGLGQGNQPQHF
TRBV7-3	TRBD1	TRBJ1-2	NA	TGTGCCAGCAGCTCCTCCGGGACAGGGTATGATGGCTACACCTTC	CASSSSGTGYDGYTF
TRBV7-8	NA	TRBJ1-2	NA	TGTGCCAGCAGCTTAGATGAGGTCGACGGCTACACCTTC	CASSLDEVDGYTF
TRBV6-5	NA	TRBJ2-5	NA	TGTGCCAGCAGTTACCTCGGACTACGAGGGGAGACCCAGTACTTC	CASSYLGLRGETQYF
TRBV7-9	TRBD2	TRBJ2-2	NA	TGTGCCAGCAGCCCTGGATGGAGCGGGAGGGGGACCGGGGAGCTGTTTTTT	CASSPGWSGRGTGELFF
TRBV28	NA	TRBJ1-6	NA	TGTGCCAGCAGTTCCGGGAGTGTAAATTCACCCCTCCACTTT	CASSSGSVNSPLHF
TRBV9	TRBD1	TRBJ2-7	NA	TGTGCCAGCAGCGTAGACAGGGGGCAGGACGAGCAGTACTTC	CASSVDRGQDEQYF
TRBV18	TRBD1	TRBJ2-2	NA	TGTGCCAGCTCACCCGGACAGGGGGAGCCCGGGGAGCTGTTTTTT	CASSPGQGEPGELFF
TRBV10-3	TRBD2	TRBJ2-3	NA	TGTGCCATCAGGAGTGGACTAGCGGGAGCTGATACGCAGTATTTT	CAIRSGLAGADTQYF
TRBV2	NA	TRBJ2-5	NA	TGTGCCAGCAGTGAGAGGTTTCTTAGAGAGACCCAGTACTTC	CASSERFLRETQYF
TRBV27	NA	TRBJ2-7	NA	TGTGCCAGCAGTGAACAGGGTAGGGAGCAGTACTTC	CASSEQGREQYF
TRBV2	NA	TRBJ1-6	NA	TGTGCCAGCAGTGAAGCGCGGCTAAATTCACCCCTCCACTTT	CASSEARLNSPLHF
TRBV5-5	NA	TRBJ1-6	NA	TGTGCCAGCAGCTCCGTTTCAGGGTATTCACCCCTCCACTTT	CASSSVSGYSPLHF
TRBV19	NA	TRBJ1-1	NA	TGTGCCAGTAGTGCCGACAGGTCCACTGAAGCTTTCTTT	CASSADRSTEAFF
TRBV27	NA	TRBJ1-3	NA	TGTGCCAGCAGTAATATGGCAGCGGGAGGAAACACCATATATTTT	CASSNMAAGGNTIYF
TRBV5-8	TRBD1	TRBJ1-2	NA	TGTGCCAGCAGCTCCATAGACAGGGCACGCGGCTACACCTTC	CASSSIDRARGYTF
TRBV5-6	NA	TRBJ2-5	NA	TGTGCCAGCAGCTTGGGTCCGGGTCTGAAGCAAGAGACCCAGTACTTC	CASSLGPGLKQETQYF
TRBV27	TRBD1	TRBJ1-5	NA	TGTGCCAGCAGTTTCGGGGGGGACAGCTATAGCAATCAGCCCCAGCATTTT	CASSFGGDSYSNQPQHF
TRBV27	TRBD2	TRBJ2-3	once	TGTGCCAGCAGTTATCTAGCGGGTTCTGAAGATACGCAGTATTTT	CASSYLAGSEDTQYF
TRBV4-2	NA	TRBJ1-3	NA	TGTGCCAGCAGCCAAGATCGACACTCTGGAAACACCATATATTTT	CASSQDRHSGNTIYF
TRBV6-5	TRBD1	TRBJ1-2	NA	TGTGCCAGCAGCGGGACAGGGGATGGCTACACCTTC	CASSGTGDGYTF
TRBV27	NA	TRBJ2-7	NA	TGTGCCAGCAGTTTTGGTGGGGCAGGGTTTAGAGAGCAGTACTTC	CASSFGGAGFREQYF
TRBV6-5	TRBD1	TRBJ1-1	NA	TGTGCCAGCAGTCTACAGGGGCGGACAGCTTTCTTT	CASSLQGRTAFF
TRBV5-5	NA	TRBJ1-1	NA	TGTGCCAGCAGCTTGGGGGGCCAGGGATCGACTGAAGCTTTCTTT	CASSLGGQGSTEAFF
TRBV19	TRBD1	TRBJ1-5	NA	TGTGCCAGTAGTATAGACCGAGAGACAGGGATCAATCAGCCCCAGCATTTT	CASSIDRETGINQPQHF
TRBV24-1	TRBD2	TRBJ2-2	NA	TGTGCCACCAGTGCTACTAGCGGGGGGGCCGGGGAGCTGTTTTTT	CATSATSGGAGELFF